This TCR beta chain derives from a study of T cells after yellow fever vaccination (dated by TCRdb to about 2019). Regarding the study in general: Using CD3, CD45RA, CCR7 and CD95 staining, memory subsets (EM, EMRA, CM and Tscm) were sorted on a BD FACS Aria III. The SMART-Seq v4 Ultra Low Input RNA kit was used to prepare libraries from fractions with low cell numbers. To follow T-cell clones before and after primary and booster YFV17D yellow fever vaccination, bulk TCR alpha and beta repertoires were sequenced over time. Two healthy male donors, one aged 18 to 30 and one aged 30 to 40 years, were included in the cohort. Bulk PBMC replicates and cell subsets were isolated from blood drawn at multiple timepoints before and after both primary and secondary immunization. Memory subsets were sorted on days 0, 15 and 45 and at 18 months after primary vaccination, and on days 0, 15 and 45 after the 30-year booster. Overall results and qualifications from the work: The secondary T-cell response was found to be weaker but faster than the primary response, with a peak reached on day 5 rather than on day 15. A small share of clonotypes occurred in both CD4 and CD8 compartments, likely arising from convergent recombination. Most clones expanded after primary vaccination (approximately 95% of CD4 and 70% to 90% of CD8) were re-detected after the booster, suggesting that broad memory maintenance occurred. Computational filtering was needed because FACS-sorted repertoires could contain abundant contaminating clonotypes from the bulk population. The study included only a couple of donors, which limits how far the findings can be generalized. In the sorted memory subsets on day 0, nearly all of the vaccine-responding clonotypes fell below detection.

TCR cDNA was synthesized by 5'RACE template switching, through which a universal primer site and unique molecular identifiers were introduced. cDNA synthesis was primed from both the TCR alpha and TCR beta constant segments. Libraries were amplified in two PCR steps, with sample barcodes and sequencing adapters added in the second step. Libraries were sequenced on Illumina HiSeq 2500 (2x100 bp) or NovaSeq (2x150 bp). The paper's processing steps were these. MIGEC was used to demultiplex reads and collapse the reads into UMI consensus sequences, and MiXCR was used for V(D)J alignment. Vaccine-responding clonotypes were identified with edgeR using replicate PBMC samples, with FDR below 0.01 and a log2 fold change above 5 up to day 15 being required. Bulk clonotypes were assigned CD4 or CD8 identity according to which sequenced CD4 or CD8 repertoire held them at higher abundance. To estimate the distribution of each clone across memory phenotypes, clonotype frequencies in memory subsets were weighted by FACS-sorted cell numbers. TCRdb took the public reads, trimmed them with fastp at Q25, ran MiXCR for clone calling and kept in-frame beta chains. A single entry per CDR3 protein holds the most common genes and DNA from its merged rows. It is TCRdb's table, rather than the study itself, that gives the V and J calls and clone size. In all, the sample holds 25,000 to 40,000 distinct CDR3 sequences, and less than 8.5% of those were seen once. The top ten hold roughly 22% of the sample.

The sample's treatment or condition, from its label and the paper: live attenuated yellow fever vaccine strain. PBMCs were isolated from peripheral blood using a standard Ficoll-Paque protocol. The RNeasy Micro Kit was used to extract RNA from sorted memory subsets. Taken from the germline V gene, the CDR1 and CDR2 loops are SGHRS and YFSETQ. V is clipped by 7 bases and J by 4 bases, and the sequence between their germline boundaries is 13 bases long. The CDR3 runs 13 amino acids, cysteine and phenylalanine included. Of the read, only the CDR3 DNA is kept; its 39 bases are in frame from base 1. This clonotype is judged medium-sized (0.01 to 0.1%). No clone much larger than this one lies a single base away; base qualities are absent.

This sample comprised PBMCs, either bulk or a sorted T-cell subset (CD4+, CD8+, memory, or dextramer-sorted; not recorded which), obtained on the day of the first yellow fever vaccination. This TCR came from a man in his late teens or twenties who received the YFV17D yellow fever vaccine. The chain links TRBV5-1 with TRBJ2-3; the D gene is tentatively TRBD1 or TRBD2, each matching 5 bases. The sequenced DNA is TGCGCCAGCCCCCCCCGGGGCCCAGATACGCAGTATTTT. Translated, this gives CASPPRGPDTQYF.